These 29 T cell receptor beta chains originate from one sample sequenced in a study of cytomegalovirus exposure and HLA in healthy donors. With 60 Vbeta and 13 Jbeta primers, the PCR was carried out. Here immunoSEQ multiplex PCR was the method, and the copy in TCRdb shows in-frame clones only, minus some. This sample yields around 180,000 clones, of which around 82% are seen a single time; under 2.5% belongs to the top ten. Sequencing used PBMCs. Every receptor here comes from a man between 60 and 75 years old in good health and CMV-seronegative.

The genes are TRBV4-1 and TRBJ1-5, with D possibly being TRBD1 (5 bases). V was cut by 0 bases and J by 3 bases, with 9 bases left in between. In germline, CDR1 is MGHRA, CDR2 YSYEKL. The CDR3 totals 15 residues. The CDR3 DNA reads as TGCGCCAGCAGCCAAGATGACAGACCCAATCAGCCCCAGCATTTT. Translated: CASSQDDRPNQPQHF.

The gene calls are TRBV7-2 and TRBJ1-5, with 10 bases lining up with TRBD1. In germline, CDR1 is SGHTA, CDR2 FQGNSA. Unmatched junction bases numbered 6, after V lost 4 bases and J lost 6 bases. The CDR3 runs 15 residues. The CDR3 sequence is CASSSSGTGVQPQHF. Written as DNA, the CDR3 is TGTGCCAGCAGCTCCTCCGGGACAGGGGTTCAGCCCCAGCATTTT.

This clone was observed once. V gene TRBV4-1 combines with J gene TRBJ2-5; 8 bases line up with TRBD1. V lost 3 bases to trimming and J lost 2 bases; unmatched junction nucleotides: 11. CDR1 and CDR2 from the germline V gene are MGHRA and YSYEKL. The CDR3 is made up of 17 amino acids. Written as DNA, the CDR3 is TGCGCCAGCAGCCACCTACCCAGGGGGCAGCGTCAAGAGACCCAGTACTTC. It translates to CASSHLPRGQRQETQYF.

This chain joins TRBV7-9 and TRBJ1-1; D remains ambiguous. The germline V gene has CDR1 SEHNR and CDR2 FQNEAQ (reference sequence). This CDR3 is 13 amino acids long. Trimming shortened V by 7 bases and J by 4 bases, and 13 bases separated the two germline ends. This CDR3 is CASIAFRSTEAFF. The CDR3 DNA follows: TGTGCCAGCATCGCTTTCAGATCCACTGAAGCTTTCTTT.

The chain recombines TRBV30 with TRBJ2-2, with a weak D call TRBD1 (5 bases). The germline gives CDR1 GTSNPN, CDR2 SVGIG (reference sequence). There are 15 residues in the CDR3. V was pared by 0 bases and J by 4 bases, with 12 bases between. The DNA of the CDR3 is TGTGCCTGGAGTGTTCTGCCCCAGGGCACCGGGGAGCTGTTTTTT. As protein: CAWSVLPQGTGELFF.

The table lists this clone with a few counts. The chain recombines TRBV15 with TRBJ1-2; TRBD1 agrees at 7 bases. The length of the CDR3 is 14 residues. Trimming took 4 bases from V and 4 from J; bases not matched to a gene: 6. The germline V gene has CDR1 LNHNV and CDR2 YYDKDF (reference sequence). The CDR3 reads CATSKRQGIYGYTF. DNA for the CDR3: TGTGCCACCAGCAAAAGACAGGGAATCTATGGCTACACCTTC. Full variable domain (rest looked up from reference TRBV15 and TRBJ1-2): DAMVIQNPRYQVTQFGKPVTLSCSQTLNHNVMYWYQQKSSQAPKLLFHYYDKDFNNEADTPDNFQSRRPNTSFCFLDIRSPGLGDTAMYLCATSKRQGIYGYTFGSGTRLTVV.

The chain employs TRBV4-2 and TRBJ2-3, with D perhaps matching TRBD2 (6 bases). Trimming cost V 3 bases and J 3 bases, with 13 bases left between them. CDR1 is LGHNA, CDR2 YNFKEQ, per germline. The CDR3 has 15 residues. The DNA of the CDR3 is TGTGCCAGCAGCCAGGTCTCTGCGGGGACAGATACGCAGTATTTT. This gives the protein CASSQVSAGTDTQYF.

The chain links TRBV28 to TRBJ2-2; a weak D match, TRBD1 (7 bases). V was clipped by 2 bases and J by 0 bases, with 13 bases between them. Germline CDR1 is MDHEN and CDR2 is SYDVKM. CDR3 size: 17 residues. This CDR3 reads CASSLQGGFPNTGELFF. Here the CDR3 DNA reads TGTGCCAGCAGTTTACAGGGGGGCTTTCCGAACACCGGGGAGCTGTTTTTT.

This CDR3 is CSATTGATNEKLFF. The CDR3 DNA reads as TGCAGCGCCACTACAGGGGCAACTAATGAAAAACTGTTTTTT. The chain employs TRBV29-1 and TRBJ1-4; 7 positions agree with TRBD1. Germline V lookup: CDR1 SQVTM, CDR2 ANQGSEA. With 7 bases clipped from V and 0 bases from J, the junction kept 5 bases outside the gene matches. CDR3 length: 14 amino acids.

The V gene is TRBV5-4, the J gene TRBJ2-5; D is perhaps TRBD2 (5 bases). The J call could be wrong; TRBJ2-7 is a better fit for the DNA end. The CDR3 has 13 residues. Germline V lookup: CDR1 SGHNT, CDR2 YYREEE (reference sequence). This chain's CDR3 is CASSLRGIDEQYF. The CDR3 DNA sequence: TGTGCCAGCAGCTTGCGGGGAATCGACGAGCAGTACTTC.

CDR3 sequence reads: CASSWGLTGGTYEQYF. In nucleotides, the CDR3 is TGTGCCAGCAGTTGGGGACTGACAGGGGGAACCTACGAGCAGTACTTC. The chain has TRBV5-6 and TRBJ2-7; 9 bases align to TRBD1. CDR1 and CDR2 (germline): SGHDT, YYEEEE. The junction had 11 bases not matched to a gene; V was cut back by 5 bases and J by 2 bases. This CDR3 has 16 amino acids.

This clone came up once. This chain uses TRBV10-3 with TRBJ2-3; D is unclear. This CDR3 region has 12 residues. V shed 3 bases and J shed 5 bases, with 6 bases lying between them. CDR1 is ENHRY and CDR2 is SYGVKD in the germline V gene. The CDR3 bases are TGTGCCATCAGTGACCGACAAGATACGCAGTATTTT. As protein: CAISDRQDTQYF.

This clone has just a few counts. The chain couples TRBV19 to TRBJ2-1; TRBD1 matches at 8 bases. The CDR3 is 15 amino acids. V gave up 3 bases and J gave up 6 bases; unmatched junction bases: 7. CDR1 is LNHDA, CDR2 SQIVND, per germline (reference sequence). In DNA form, the CDR3 reads TGTGCCAGTAGTATCTTGGGTCAGGGGGCCAATGAGCAGTTCTTC. Translated, it gives CASSILGQGANEQFF.

This chain uses TRBV28 with TRBJ1-1; 7 nucleotides match TRBD1. CDR1 is MDHEN and CDR2 is SYDVKM in the germline V gene. The trim removed 7 bases at V and 0 bases at J, leaving 5 bases unmatched. The CDR3 spans 14 residues. The CDR3 loop reads CASTNRGVNTEAFF. The CDR3 DNA reads as TGTGCCAGCACTAACAGGGGAGTGAACACTGAAGCTTTCTTT.

The chain has TRBV6-1 and TRBJ1-2, with D unclear. CDR3 length: 14 residues. The germline gives CDR1 MNHNS, CDR2 SASEGT. Trimming cost V 0 bases and J 7 bases, with 12 bases left between them. The CDR3 DNA is TGTGCCAGCAGTGAAGCGTACCGGGGTGGTGGCTACACCTTC. This encodes CASSEAYRGGGYTF.

This clone showed up just a few times. The chain uses TRBV5-4 and TRBJ1-3, with 7 bases fitting TRBD1. V gave up 5 bases and J gave up 4 bases; unmatched junction bases: 9. CDR1 SGHNT and CDR2 YYREEE come from the germline V gene (reference sequence). The CDR3 runs to 15 residues. CDR3 DNA: TGTGCCAGCAGTTCGGACAGGACAGCAGGAAACACCATATATTTT. Amino acid sequence: CASSSDRTAGNTIYF.

This rearrangement joins TRBV6-1 to TRBJ2-2; no reliable D call. This CDR3 is 14 amino acids long. Trimming pared 4 bases from V and 6 bases from J, leaving 12 bases between. Germline V gene lookup returns CDR1 MNHNS and CDR2 SASEGT. The CDR3 loop reads CASSGPTLSGELFF. DNA of the CDR3: TGTGCCAGCAGTGGTCCTACCCTGTCCGGGGAGCTGTTTTTT.

The rearrangement joins TRBV2 to TRBJ2-3; D call uncertain. V shed 8 bases and J shed 3 bases, with 9 bases lying between them. The CDR3 extends over 12 amino acids. From germline, CDR1 is SNHLY and CDR2 FYNNEI. The CDR3 DNA reads TGTGCCAGCGCGTTCGGGACAGATACGCAGTATTTT. Translation gives CASAFGTDTQYF.

The rearrangement joins TRBV7-3 to TRBJ2-2, with 7 bases that match TRBD2. The CDR3 is 16 amino acids. V shed 2 bases, J shed 2 bases, and the junction held 5 bases outside the gene matches. Germline CDR1 reads SGHTA; CDR2 reads FQGTGA. CDR3 bases: TGTGCCAGCAGCTTATCTAGCGGCTCCAACACCGGGGAGCTGTTTTTT. Amino acid sequence: CASSLSSGSNTGELFF. The full variable domain, in which reference TRBV7-3 and TRBJ2-2 provide the parts outside the CDR3, is GAGVSQTPSNKVTEKGKYVELRCDPISGHTALYWYRQSLGQGPEFLIYFQGTGAADDSGLPNDRFFAVRPEGSVSTLKIQRTERGDSAVYLCASSLSSGSNTGELFFGEGSRLTVL.

The rearrangement uses TRBV6-6 and TRBJ2-3, with 10 bases lining up with TRBD2. The CDR3 has 15 residues. CDR1 MNHNY and CDR2 SVGAGI come from the germline V gene (reference sequence). J was trimmed by 5 bases and V by 6 bases; bases with no gene match: 8. CDR3 sequence: CASRSGGAEKDTQYF. CDR3 nucleotides: TGTGCCAGCAGAAGCGGGGGGGCCGAAAAAGATACGCAGTATTTT.

The chain is built from TRBV2 and TRBJ2-7, with TRBD1 matching 8 bases. The CDR3 spans 15 residues. Germline values: CDR1 SNHLY, CDR2 FYNNEI. The trim removed 6 bases at V and 2 bases at J, leaving 9 bases unmatched. In DNA form, the CDR3 reads TGTGCCAGCAGCGAGGGACAGGTCGGGACCTACGAGCAGTACTTC. Translating gives CASSEGQVGTYEQYF.

As concerns this clone: A read error may produce the germline difference seen at one junction end. The rearrangement links TRBV5-1 to TRBJ1-6; 7 nucleotides align to TRBD1. Germline CDR1 and CDR2: SGHRS and YFSETQ. The CDR3 loop spans 16 amino acids. CDR3 sequence reads: CASSLMGQQGTSPLNF. CDR3 nucleotides: TGCGCCAGCAGCTTGATGGGACAGCAAGGGACTTCACCCCTCAACTTT.

The chain has TRBV5-6 and TRBJ1-3; D unresolved. CDR1 is SGHDT, CDR2 YYEEEE, per germline. V was trimmed by 2 bases and J by 4 bases, leaving 4 bases between them. The CDR3 runs 12 residues. CDR3 region: CASSLTGNTIYF. The DNA of the CDR3 is TGTGCCAGCAGCTTAACAGGAAACACCATATATTTT.

The chain combines TRBV28 with TRBJ2-7, with 11 positions matching TRBD2. This CDR3 spans 15 amino acids. J lost 2 bases, V lost 5 bases, and 5 bases had no gene match. Germline CDR1 is MDHEN and CDR2 is SYDVKM. The CDR3 sequence: CASSPPTSGTYEQYF. The CDR3 nucleotides read TGTGCCAGCAGTCCCCCGACTAGCGGGACCTACGAGCAGTACTTC.

This clone was detected once. The chain employs TRBV19 and TRBJ1-2; D unclear. The germline V gene encodes CDR1 LNHDA and CDR2 SQIVND (reference sequence). The CDR3 extends over 14 amino acids. V shed 10 bases and J shed 4 bases, with 19 bases lying between them. CDR3 in DNA: TGTGCCATAGGAGGGCCCGGAGAGACCTATGGCTACACCTTC. This translates into CAIGGPGETYGYTF.

The chain combines TRBV5-1 with TRBJ2-2, with D possibly being TRBD2 (6 bases). Germline CDR1 SGHRS, CDR2 YFSETQ. V dropped 0 bases and J dropped 4 bases, with 10 bases sitting between them. CDR3 length: 15 amino acids. The CDR3 reads CASSLAVGGTGELFF. The CDR3 DNA reads as TGCGCCAGCAGCTTGGCGGTGGGAGGCACCGGGGAGCTGTTTTTT.

The V gene is TRBV18, the J gene TRBJ2-1; TRBD2 agrees at 8 bases. The V segment lost 0 bases and the J segment 6 bases; nucleotides outside the gene matches: 4. The CDR3 extends over 15 amino acids. Germline assignment: CDR1 KGHSH and CDR2 LQKENI. CDR3 amino acids: CASSPPGLVTNEQFF. Written as DNA, the CDR3 is TGTGCCAGCTCACCACCGGGACTAGTAACCAATGAGCAGTTCTTC.

This clone was seen once. This chain joins TRBV5-1 and TRBJ2-3; 8 nucleotides agree with TRBD2. The CDR3 is 16 residues long. The V and J ends lost 4 bases and 4 bases, in that order; junction bases with no gene match: 11. The germline V gene has CDR1 SGHRS and CDR2 YFSETQ. The chain's CDR3 is CASSPRSGSGADTQYF. CDR3 coding DNA: TGCGCCAGCAGCCCGCGCAGCGGGAGCGGTGCAGATACGCAGTATTTT. Complete variable domain (other parts from reference TRBV5-1 and TRBJ2-3): KAGVTQTPRYLIKTRGQQVTLSCSPISGHRSVSWYQQTPGQGLQFLFEYFSETQRNKGNFPGRFSGRQFSNSRSEMNVSTLELGDSALYLCASSPRSGSGADTQYFGPGTRLTVL.

This chain links TRBV29-1 with TRBJ2-2; 8 bases are shared with TRBD2. In germline, CDR1 is SQVTM, CDR2 ANQGSEA. This CDR3 comprises 14 residues. Trimming cost V 4 bases and J 1 base; bases outside gene matches: 2. The CDR3 sequence: CSVGREGNTGELFF. The CDR3 DNA reads TGCAGCGTTGGTCGGGAGGGGAACACCGGGGAGCTGTTTTTT.